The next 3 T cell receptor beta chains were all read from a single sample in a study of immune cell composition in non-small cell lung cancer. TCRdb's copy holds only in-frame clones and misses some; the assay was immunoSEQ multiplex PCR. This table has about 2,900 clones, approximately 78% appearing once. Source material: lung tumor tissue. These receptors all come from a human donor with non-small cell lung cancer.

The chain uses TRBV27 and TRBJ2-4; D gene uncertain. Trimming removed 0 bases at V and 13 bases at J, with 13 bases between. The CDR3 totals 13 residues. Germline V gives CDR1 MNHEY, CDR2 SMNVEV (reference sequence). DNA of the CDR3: TGTGCCAGCAGTTTATCGACCGGAGCCTTCCAGTACTTC. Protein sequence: CASSLSTGAFQYF.

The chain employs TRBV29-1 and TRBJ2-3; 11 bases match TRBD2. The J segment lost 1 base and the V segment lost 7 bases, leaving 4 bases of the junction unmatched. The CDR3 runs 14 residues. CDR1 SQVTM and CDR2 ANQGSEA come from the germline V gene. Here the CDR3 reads CSAPLAGGTDTQYF. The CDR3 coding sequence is TGCAGCGCTCCACTAGCGGGGGGCACAGATACGCAGTATTTT.

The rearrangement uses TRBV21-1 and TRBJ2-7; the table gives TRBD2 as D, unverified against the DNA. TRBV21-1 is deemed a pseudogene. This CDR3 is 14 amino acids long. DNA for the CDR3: TGTGCCAGCAGCAAAGTCCCACTGAACTACGAGCAGTACTTC. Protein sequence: CASSKVPLNYEQYF.